The 25 T cell receptor beta chains below come from one sample, sequenced in a study of T cells in Graves' hyperthyroidism and ophthalmopathy. Using RNA transcripts as the source, TCR beta CDR3 regions were amplified. First-round RT-PCR with HTBI primers amplified the TCR CDR3 region. TCRdb re-called the multiplex PCR reads through MiXCR, storing one row per CDR3 protein. Of some 550,000 distinct CDR3 sequences detected, 16% appear once; the ten largest clones hold roughly 3%. The sequenced material came from blood. Receptors were obtained from a woman aged 40 to 55 with Graves' ophthalmopathy.

There are a few counts of this clonotype. Being one base from a much bigger clone, this may be a read error. V and J are TRBV18 and TRBJ2-3; 8 positions agree with TRBD2. The junction had 3 bases not matched to a gene; V was cut back by 0 bases and J by 4 bases. This CDR3 has 15 amino acids. In germline, CDR1 is KGHSH, CDR2 LQKENI. The CDR3 here is CASSPPGLGADTQYF. The CDR3 region has the DNA TGTGCCAGCTCACCACCGGGACTAGGGGCAGATACGCAGTATTTT.

As to this clonotype: This sequence may be a read error, since a much larger clone differs from it by one base. The genes are TRBV6-2 or TRBV6-3 and TRBJ1-3; D gene ambiguous. From germline, CDR1 is MNHEY and CDR2 SVGEGT. With 7 bases removed from V and 4 bases from J, the gap between germline ends came to 5 bases. The CDR3 covers 11 residues. CDR3 DNA sequence: TGTGCCAGCAAGCGGGGAAACACCATATATTTT. Translated, it gives CASKRGNTIYF.

This clonotype was seen only a few times. The rearrangement uses TRBV28 and TRBJ1-5; 10 nucleotides match TRBD1. This CDR3 spans 16 amino acids. V shed 4 bases, J shed 6 bases, and the junction held 9 bases outside the gene matches. Germline CDR1 reads MDHEN; CDR2 reads SYDVKM. CDR3 sequence (DNA): TGTGCCAGCAGTTGGGAGGGACAGGGGATAGGTCAGCCCCAGCATTTT. Protein sequence: CASSWEGQGIGQPQHF. The full variable domain, with the rest looked up from reference TRBV28 and TRBJ1-5, is DVKVTQSSRYLVKRTGEKVFLECVQDMDHENMFWYRQDPGLGLRLIYFSYDVKMKEKGDIPEGYSVSREKKERFSLILESASTNQTSMYLCASSWEGQGIGQPQHFGDGTRLSIL.

This clonotype was detected a few times. CDR3 sequence reads: CASPREGAGANVLTF. The DNA of the CDR3 is TGTGCCAGCCCCCGGGAGGGGGCTGGGGCCAACGTCCTGACTTTC. The chain carries TRBV12-3 or TRBV12-4 and TRBJ2-6; 8 bases align to TRBD2. There are 15 residues in the CDR3. J was trimmed by 2 bases and V by 8 bases; bases with no gene match: 5.

The chain recombines TRBV12-3 or TRBV12-4 with TRBJ2-5; the D gene is possibly TRBD2 (6 bases). This CDR3 has 15 amino acids. V lost 3 bases and J lost 0, with 11 bases in between. This chain's CDR3 is CASSFGGDYQETQYF. CDR3 DNA sequence: TGTGCCAGCAGTTTCGGCGGGGACTACCAAGAGACCCAGTACTTC.

As for this clonotype: A read error is possible here, since a much larger clone lies one base away. The chain links TRBV12-3 or TRBV12-4 to TRBJ2-1; TRBD2 aligns across 11 bases. V was pared by 2 bases and J by 6 bases, with 6 bases of the junction left unmatched. The CDR3 is 16 amino acids. In DNA, the CDR3 is TGTGCCAGCAGTTTACCTACTAGCGGGAGAAGCAATGAGCAGTTCTTC. The encoded protein is CASSLPTSGRSNEQFF.

The table lists this clonotype with a few counts. This CDR3 is CASSERSQPRTGELFF. DNA of the CDR3: TGTGCCAGCAGTGAACGGAGTCAACCGAGAACCGGGGAGCTGTTTTTT. This chain uses TRBV6-1 with TRBJ2-2; D is undetermined. V was trimmed by 2 bases and J by 5 bases, leaving 15 bases between them. This CDR3 has 16 amino acids. Germline CDR1 is MNHNS and CDR2 is SASEGT.

Turning to this clonotype: With a much larger clone just one base away, this may be a read error. The genes are TRBV3-1 and TRBJ1-5; perhaps TRBD1 as D (6 bases). The germline V gene encodes CDR1 LGHDT and CDR2 YNNKEL (reference sequence). The CDR3 runs to 15 residues. Between the trimmed V and J ends, which lost 0 bases and 5 bases, there was a span of 11 bases. The CDR3 bases are TGTGCCAGCAGCCAAGATGGGACATCGCATCAGCCCCAGCATTTT. Its translation is CASSQDGTSHQPQHF.

The chain joins TRBV6-1 to TRBJ2-2; D may be TRBD1 (5 bases). The CDR3 has 15 amino acids. V lost 4 bases and J 3 bases, leaving 12 bases between the germline ends. Germline-derived CDR1 and CDR2 are MNHNS and SASEGT. The DNA of the CDR3 is TGTGCCAGCAGTGTTGGAGTAGGGGACACCGGGGAGCTGTTTTTT. Its protein is CASSVGVGDTGELFF.

This clonotype showed up just once. The rearrangement links TRBV27 to TRBJ2-7, with D perhaps being TRBD1 or TRBD2 (5 bases each). This CDR3 spans 19 amino acids. Per germline, CDR1 MNHEY and CDR2 SMNVEV (reference sequence). Between the trimmed V and J ends, which lost 0 bases and 4 bases, there was a span of 25 bases. The CDR3, as DNA: TGTGCCAGCAGTTTATCGCCCCCTGGGCCGGGGCTGGAATCGTACGAGCAGTACTTC. Translating gives CASSLSPPGPGLESYEQYF.

This clonotype has more than one count but fewer than ten. The chain joins TRBV4-1 to TRBJ1-5; 7 positions match TRBD1. After removal of 0 bases from V and 7 bases from J, the junction contained 3 bases not matched to a gene. CDR1 and CDR2 from the germline V gene are MGHRA and YSYEKL. CDR3 length: 14 amino acids. The CDR3 nucleotides read TGCGCCAGCAGCCAAGATGACAGGGTACAGCCCCAGCATTTT. Its protein product is CASSQDDRVQPQHF.

The table lists this clonotype with a few counts. J is TRBJ1-5 and V is TRBV12-3 or TRBV12-4, with no clear D. V dropped 8 bases and J dropped 2 bases, with 16 bases sitting between them. The CDR3 length is 15 residues. The CDR3 DNA sequence: TGTGCCAGCTCCCAGCGCCGGGGTGGCAATCAGCCCCAGCATTTT. Amino acid sequence: CASSQRRGGNQPQHF.

This clonotype was seen a handful of times. This rearrangement joins TRBV12-3 or TRBV12-4 to TRBJ2-3; TRBD2 is a possible D gene (6 bases). This CDR3 is built from 14 residues. V was cut by 6 bases and J by 2 bases, with 12 bases left in between. This chain's CDR3 is CASSLRTNTDTQYF. The CDR3 coding sequence is TGTGCCAGCAGCCTACGGACTAACACAGATACGCAGTATTTT.

This clonotype was observed a few times. The chain uses TRBV6-2 or TRBV6-3 and TRBJ2-3; 10 positions agree with TRBD2. Looked up from germline, CDR1 is MNHEY and CDR2 is SVGEGT. CDR3 length equals 17 residues. V trimming: 0 bases; J trimming: 3 bases; junction bases outside the gene matches: 6. CDR3 sequence (DNA): TGTGCCAGCAGTTACTCCAGCGGGGGGGCAAAAACAGATACGCAGTATTTT. Amino acids: CASSYSSGGAKTDTQYF.

This clonotype was detected many times. V usage is TRBV2 and J usage is TRBJ1-1; D is unclear. In germline, CDR1 is SNHLY, CDR2 FYNNEI. V lost 5 bases, J lost 2 bases, and 18 bases lay in between. This CDR3 contains 16 residues. CDR3 protein: CASSRFGWAENTEAFF. CDR3 bases: TGTGCCAGCAGTAGATTCGGGTGGGCAGAAAACACTGAAGCTTTCTTT.

This clonotype was seen more than once but under ten times. V is TRBV15 and J is TRBJ1-6; D remains unclear. V lost 0 bases, J lost 7 bases, and 4 bases lay in between. Per the germline V gene, CDR1 is LNHNV and CDR2 is YYDKDF (reference sequence). This CDR3 has 13 residues. CDR3 DNA: TGTGCCACCAGCAGAGACTCCAATTCACCCCTCCACTTT. This gives the protein CATSRDSNSPLHF.

This clonotype was seen more than once but under ten times. The genes are TRBV5-5 and TRBJ1-5; D is unresolved. The CDR3 has 12 residues. From germline, CDR1 is SGHKS and CDR2 YYEKEE (reference sequence). V dropped 5 bases and J dropped 9 bases, with 12 bases sitting between them. As DNA, the CDR3 is TGTGCCAGCAGATTCGACGGTCCGCCCCAGCATTTT. Translation gives CASRFDGPPQHF.

This CDR3 reads CAISEKGDTEAFF. Written as DNA, the CDR3 is TGTGCCATCAGTGAGAAGGGTGACACTGAAGCTTTCTTT. The V and J genes are TRBV10-3 and TRBJ1-1; D call uncertain. Germline V gene lookup returns CDR1 ENHRY and CDR2 SYGVKD. Trimming stripped 2 bases from V and 3 bases from J, with 7 bases between. The CDR3 runs to 13 residues.

This clonotype was counted ten times or more. The CDR3 loop is CASSGQRESYEQYF. The CDR3 region has the DNA TGCGCCAGCAGTGGTCAGCGGGAGTCCTACGAGCAGTACTTC. V and J are TRBV10-2 and TRBJ2-7; TRBD2 agrees at 8 bases. The CDR3 extends over 14 amino acids. Germline V gene data show CDR1 as WSHSY and CDR2 as SAAADI. The J segment lost 1 base and the V segment lost 4 bases, leaving 3 bases of the junction unmatched.

This clonotype showed up just once. It may be a read error: a sequence one base away is much more abundant. For the CDR3, the DNA is TGTGCCAGCTCCCTCATGCTCTCCTACAGTGAGCAGTTCTTC. Protein: CASSLMLSYSEQFF. The chain has TRBV2 and TRBJ2-1; D gene uncertain. CDR3 length: 14 amino acids. CDR1 and CDR2 (germline): SNHLY, FYNNEI.

This clonotype was recorded many times. The DNA for the CDR3 is TGTGCCAGCAGTCCGGACAGGGGAAACTACGAGCAGTACTTC. It encodes CASSPDRGNYEQYF. J is TRBJ2-7 and V is TRBV28, with TRBD1 identical over 9 bases. The CDR3 loop spans 14 amino acids. The germline V gene has CDR1 MDHEN and CDR2 SYDVKM. J gave up 3 bases and V 5 bases, and 5 bases lay outside the gene matches.

This clonotype has more than one count but fewer than ten. This rearrangement joins TRBV18 to TRBJ1-3; D is unresolved. The CDR3 loop spans 16 amino acids. Trimming pared 3 bases from V and 3 bases from J, leaving 15 bases between. The germline V gene encodes CDR1 KGHSH and CDR2 LQKENI. CDR3 bases: TGTGCCAGCTCACCCTCCGAGACGCGGTTTGGAAACACCATATATTTT. Encoded protein: CASSPSETRFGNTIYF.

This clonotype has at least ten counts. The chain joins TRBV28 to TRBJ2-2; the D gene is possibly TRBD2 (6 bases). Germline V gives CDR1 MDHEN, CDR2 SYDVKM. Trimming shortened V by 3 bases and J by 5 bases, and 13 bases separated the two germline ends. The CDR3 runs 15 residues. DNA for the CDR3: TGTGCCAGCAGTTTCCTTTGGGGAGGTACCGGGGAGCTGTTTTTT. It codes for CASSFLWGGTGELFF.

This clonotype has ten or more counts. The rearrangement links TRBV6-1 to TRBJ1-5; no clear D gene. CDR1 and CDR2 from the germline V gene are MNHNS and SASEGT. The CDR3 contains 17 residues. V was clipped by 4 bases and J by 0 bases, with 16 bases between them. CDR3 coding DNA: TGTGCCAGCAGTGGGCTGGCAGAGTCCAATAGCAATCAGCCCCAGCATTTT. Amino acids: CASSGLAESNSNQPQHF.

In its sample, this clonotype was seen a few times. V usage is TRBV18 and J usage is TRBJ2-3, with TRBD2 identical over 7 bases. With 3 bases clipped from V and 2 bases from J, the junction kept 11 bases outside the gene matches. The CDR3 has 17 residues. Per germline, CDR1 KGHSH and CDR2 LQKENI. CDR3 sequence reads: CASSPPNRDYPTDTQYF. The CDR3 DNA reads as TGTGCCAGCTCACCGCCCAACCGGGACTACCCCACAGATACGCAGTATTTT.